This T cell receptor beta chain was identified in a study of CD8 T cells in ankylosing spondylitis. The study's findings and limits: Clones linked to the disease showed a CD8+ phenotype. They occurred at relatively low frequencies in peripheral blood. In ankylosing spondylitis patients, matched synovial fluid reportedly showed significant enrichment of disease-linked clones. Reports of some motif variants in reactive arthritis synovial fluid and blood predate this one.

Between the trimmed V and J ends, which lost 1 base and 5 bases, there was a span of 14 bases. Germline V gives CDR1 DFQATT, CDR2 SNEGSKA (reference sequence). The CDR3 is 14 amino acids. Using its own MiXCR run on the 5' RACE reads, TCRdb lists one record per CDR3 protein. In the table there are around 130,000 distinct CDR3 sequences, 9.3% of which are singletons. Notes on this clonotype: Its antigen is unknown.

The sequenced sample consisted of blood, either unsorted or a sorted T cell fraction (not recorded which). This chain uses TRBV20-1 with TRBJ1-1; D unresolved. The clonotype was recovered from a male donor with ankylosing spondylitis or in good health (not recorded which). CDR3 region: CSARVGVSGTEAFF. The CDR3 nucleotides are TGCAGTGCTAGAGTTGGCGTCTCGGGGACTGAAGCTTTCTTT.